This TCR beta chain was sequenced during a study of naive and memory T cell subsets. A UMI-containing oligonucleotide was joined by 3' ligation to the TCR cDNA template. The CDR3 extends over 13 amino acids. V was clipped by 0 bases and J by 6 bases, with 12 bases between them. Germline loops: CDR1 GTSNPN, CDR2 SVGIG (reference sequence). Four PCR rounds used nested alpha and beta constant region primers plus the SP2 primer. TCRdb fed the 5' RACE reads into MiXCR, producing one record per CDR3 protein. Of roughly 56,000 distinct CDR3 sequences in the sample, 7.2% were seen once. This receptor was identified in a male donor in good health. The rearrangement links TRBV30 to TRBJ2-7, with TRBD2 as a possible D gene (6 bases). CDR3 DNA: TGTGCCTGGAGTGTAAGAGGAGGGTCCGAGCAGTACTTC. Protein sequence: CAWSVRGGSEQYF.